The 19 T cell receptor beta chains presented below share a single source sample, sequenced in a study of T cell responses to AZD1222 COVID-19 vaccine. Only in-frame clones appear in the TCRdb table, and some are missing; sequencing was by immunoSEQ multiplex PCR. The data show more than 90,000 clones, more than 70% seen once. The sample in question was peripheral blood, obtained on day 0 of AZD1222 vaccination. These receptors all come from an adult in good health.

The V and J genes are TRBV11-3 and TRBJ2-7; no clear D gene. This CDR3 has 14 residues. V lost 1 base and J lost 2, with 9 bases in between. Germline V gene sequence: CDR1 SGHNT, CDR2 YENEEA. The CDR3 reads CASSLAEKPYEQYF. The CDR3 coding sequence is TGTGCCAGCAGCTTAGCGGAGAAACCCTACGAGCAGTACTTC.

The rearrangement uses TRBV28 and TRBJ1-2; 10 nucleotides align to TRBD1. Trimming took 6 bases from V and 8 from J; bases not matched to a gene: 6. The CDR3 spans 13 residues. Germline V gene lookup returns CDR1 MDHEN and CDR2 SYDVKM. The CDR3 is CASRGQGIGGYTF. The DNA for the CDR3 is TGTGCCAGCAGGGGACAGGGGATCGGGGGCTACACCTTC.

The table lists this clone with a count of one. The CDR3 bases are TGCAGCGTTGCAGGGTTTAGGGTTGAGCAGTTCTTC. This translates into CSVAGFRVEQFF. This chain connects TRBV29-1 to TRBJ2-1, with D possibly TRBD1 on 5 matching bases. The CDR3 is 12 residues long. CDR1 is SQVTM and CDR2 is ANQGSEA in the germline V gene. Trimming took off 4 bases at V and 9 bases at J, with 13 bases between the two ends.

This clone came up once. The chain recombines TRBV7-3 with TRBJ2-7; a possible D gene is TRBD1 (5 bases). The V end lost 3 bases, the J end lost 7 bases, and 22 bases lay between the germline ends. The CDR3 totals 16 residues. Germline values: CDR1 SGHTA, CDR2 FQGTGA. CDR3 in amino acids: CASSLFPWEGVGEQYF. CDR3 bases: TGTGCCAGCAGCTTGTTTCCCTGGGAAGGGGTTGGAGAGCAGTACTTC.

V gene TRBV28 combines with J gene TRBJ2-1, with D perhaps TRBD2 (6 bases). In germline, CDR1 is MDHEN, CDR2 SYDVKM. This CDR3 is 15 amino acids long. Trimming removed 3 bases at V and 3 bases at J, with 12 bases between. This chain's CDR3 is CASSFVGTVYNEQFF. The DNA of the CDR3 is TGTGCCAGCAGTTTTGTTGGGACTGTCTACAATGAGCAGTTCTTC. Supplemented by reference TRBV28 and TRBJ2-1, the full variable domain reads DVKVTQSSRYLVKRTGEKVFLECVQDMDHENMFWYRQDPGLGLRLIYFSYDVKMKEKGDIPEGYSVSREKKERFSLILESASTNQTSMYLCASSFVGTVYNEQFFGPGTRLTVL.

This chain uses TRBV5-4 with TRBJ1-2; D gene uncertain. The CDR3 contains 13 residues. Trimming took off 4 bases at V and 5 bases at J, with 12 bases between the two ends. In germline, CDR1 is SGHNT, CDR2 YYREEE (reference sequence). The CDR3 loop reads CASSMNREYGYTF. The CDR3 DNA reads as TGTGCCAGCAGCATGAACAGAGAGTATGGCTACACCTTC.

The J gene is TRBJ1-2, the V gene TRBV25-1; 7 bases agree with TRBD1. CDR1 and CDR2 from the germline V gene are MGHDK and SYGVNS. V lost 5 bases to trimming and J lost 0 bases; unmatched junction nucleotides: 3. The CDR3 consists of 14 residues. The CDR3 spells CASSTGASNYGYTF. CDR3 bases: TGTGCCAGCAGTACAGGGGCCTCTAACTATGGCTACACCTTC.

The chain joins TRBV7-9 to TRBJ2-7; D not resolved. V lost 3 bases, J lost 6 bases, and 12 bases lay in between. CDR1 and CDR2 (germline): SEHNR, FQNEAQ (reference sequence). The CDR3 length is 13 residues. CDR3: CASSFGSSTEQYF. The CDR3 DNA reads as TGTGCCAGCAGCTTCGGCAGCTCCACCGAGCAGTACTTC.

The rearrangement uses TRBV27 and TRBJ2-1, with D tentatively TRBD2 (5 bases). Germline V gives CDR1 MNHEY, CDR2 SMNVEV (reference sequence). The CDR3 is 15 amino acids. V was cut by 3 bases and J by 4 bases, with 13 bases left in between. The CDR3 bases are TGTGCCAGCAGTTTCGCCGTGGAGGAGTACAATGAGCAGTTCTTC. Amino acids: CASSFAVEEYNEQFF.

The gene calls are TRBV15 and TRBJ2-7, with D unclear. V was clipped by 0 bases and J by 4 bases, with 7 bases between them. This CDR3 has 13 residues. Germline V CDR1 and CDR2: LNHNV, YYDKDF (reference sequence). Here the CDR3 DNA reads TGTGCCACCAGCAGAGATCTCAGTTACGAGCAGTACTTC. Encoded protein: CATSRDLSYEQYF.

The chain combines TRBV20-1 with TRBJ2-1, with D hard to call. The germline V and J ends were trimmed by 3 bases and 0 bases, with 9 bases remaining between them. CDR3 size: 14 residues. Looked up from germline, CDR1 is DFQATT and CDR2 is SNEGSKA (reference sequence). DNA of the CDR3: TGCAGTGCTAGTAAACAAAGCTCCTACAATGAGCAGTTCTTC. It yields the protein CSASKQSSYNEQFF.

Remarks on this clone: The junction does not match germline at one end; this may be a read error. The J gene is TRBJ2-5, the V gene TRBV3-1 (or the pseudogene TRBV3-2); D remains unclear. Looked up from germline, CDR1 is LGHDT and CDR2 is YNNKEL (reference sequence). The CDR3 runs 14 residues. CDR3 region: CASRQGPSQETQYF. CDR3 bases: TGTGCCAGCAGGCAAGGACCGAGCCAAGAGACCCAGTACTTC.

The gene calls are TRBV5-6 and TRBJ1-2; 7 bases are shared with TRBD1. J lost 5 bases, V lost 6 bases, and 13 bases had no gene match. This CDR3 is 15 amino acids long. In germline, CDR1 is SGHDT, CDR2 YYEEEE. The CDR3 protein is CASKEPGGLEYGYTF. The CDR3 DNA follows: TGTGCCAGCAAGGAGCCAGGGGGTTTAGAGTATGGCTACACCTTC.

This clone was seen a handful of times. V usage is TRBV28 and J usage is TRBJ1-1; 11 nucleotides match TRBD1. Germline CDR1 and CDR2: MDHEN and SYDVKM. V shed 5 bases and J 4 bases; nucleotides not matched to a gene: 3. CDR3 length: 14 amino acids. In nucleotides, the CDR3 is TGTGCCAGCAGTGCGGACAGGGGGCGCACTGAAGCTTTCTTT. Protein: CASSADRGRTEAFF.

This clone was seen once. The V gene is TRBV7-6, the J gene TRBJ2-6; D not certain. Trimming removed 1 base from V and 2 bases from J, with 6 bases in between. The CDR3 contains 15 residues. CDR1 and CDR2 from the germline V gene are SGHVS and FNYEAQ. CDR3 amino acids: CASSLDGAGANVLTF. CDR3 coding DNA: TGTGCCAGCAGCTTAGATGGGGCTGGGGCCAACGTCCTGACTTTC.

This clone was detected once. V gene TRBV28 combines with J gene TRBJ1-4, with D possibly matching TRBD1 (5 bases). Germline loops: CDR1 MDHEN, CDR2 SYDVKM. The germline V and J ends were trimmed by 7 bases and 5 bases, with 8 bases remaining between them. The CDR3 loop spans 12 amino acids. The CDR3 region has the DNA TGTGCCAGCAACAACAGGAATGAAAAACTGTTTTTT. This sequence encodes CASNNRNEKLFF.

DNA for the CDR3: TGCAGTGCTAGTGACGAAAAACTGTTTTTT. Encoded protein: CSASDEKLFF. The genes are TRBV20-1 and TRBJ1-4; D is unclear. CDR1 DFQATT and CDR2 SNEGSKA come from the germline V gene (reference sequence). The V gene lost 3 bases and the J gene lost 8 bases, with 4 bases spanning the gap. The CDR3 consists of 10 residues.

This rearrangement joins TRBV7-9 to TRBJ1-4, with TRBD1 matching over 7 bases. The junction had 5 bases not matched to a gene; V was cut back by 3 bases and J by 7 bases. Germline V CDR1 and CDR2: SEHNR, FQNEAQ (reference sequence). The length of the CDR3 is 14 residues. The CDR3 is CASSFTGVGEKLFF. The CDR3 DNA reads TGTGCCAGCAGCTTTACAGGGGTGGGTGAAAAACTGTTTTTT.

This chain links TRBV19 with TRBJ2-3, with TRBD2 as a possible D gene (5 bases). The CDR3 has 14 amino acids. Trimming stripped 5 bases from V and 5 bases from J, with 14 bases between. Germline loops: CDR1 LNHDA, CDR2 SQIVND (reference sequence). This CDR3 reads CASSVWRAEDTQYF. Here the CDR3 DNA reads TGTGCCAGTAGTGTCTGGCGGGCGGAAGATACGCAGTATTTT. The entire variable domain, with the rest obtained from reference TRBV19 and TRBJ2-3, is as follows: DGGITQSPKYLFRKEGQNVTLSCEQNLNHDAMYWYRQDPGQGLRLIYYSQIVNDFQKGDIAEGYSVSREKKESFPLTVTSAQKNPTAFYLCASSVWRAEDTQYFGPGTRLTVL.